This T cell receptor (beta chain) was recovered during a study of CD8+CD57+ T cells in acquired aplastic anemia. Study in general: CD4+ and CD8+ cells, once sorted, gave DNA averaging about 3 ug.

The study's findings and limits: CD8+ Simpson's diversity in patients was not significantly different from that in controls. Almost 30 shared CD8+ CDR3s appeared highly expressed within patients' immunodominant clones.

CDR1 and CDR2 (germline): SGHNT, YYREEE (reference sequence). The length of the CDR3 is 12 residues. The V end lost 0 bases, the J end lost 10 bases, and 10 bases lay between the germline ends. Genomic DNA provided the template from which TCR beta VDJ and CDR3 profiles were obtained. In TCRdb, the reads were re-called with MiXCR into one record per CDR3 protein. The sample lists 400,000 to 450,000 distinct CDR3 sequences, about 70% seen once, with 3.5% to 4.5% in the top ten. This clonotype was picked up many times. Its antigen is not known. The chain has TRBV5-4 and TRBJ2-5; D gene uncertain. The sequence derives from a human donor in good health, serving as a control. The sample comprised sorted CD4+, CD8+, or CD8+CD57+ T cells (not recorded which) from PBMCs. The CDR3 DNA follows: TGTGCCAGCAGCTTGGAGGGCAGAATCCAGTACTTC. Residues: CASSLEGRIQYF.